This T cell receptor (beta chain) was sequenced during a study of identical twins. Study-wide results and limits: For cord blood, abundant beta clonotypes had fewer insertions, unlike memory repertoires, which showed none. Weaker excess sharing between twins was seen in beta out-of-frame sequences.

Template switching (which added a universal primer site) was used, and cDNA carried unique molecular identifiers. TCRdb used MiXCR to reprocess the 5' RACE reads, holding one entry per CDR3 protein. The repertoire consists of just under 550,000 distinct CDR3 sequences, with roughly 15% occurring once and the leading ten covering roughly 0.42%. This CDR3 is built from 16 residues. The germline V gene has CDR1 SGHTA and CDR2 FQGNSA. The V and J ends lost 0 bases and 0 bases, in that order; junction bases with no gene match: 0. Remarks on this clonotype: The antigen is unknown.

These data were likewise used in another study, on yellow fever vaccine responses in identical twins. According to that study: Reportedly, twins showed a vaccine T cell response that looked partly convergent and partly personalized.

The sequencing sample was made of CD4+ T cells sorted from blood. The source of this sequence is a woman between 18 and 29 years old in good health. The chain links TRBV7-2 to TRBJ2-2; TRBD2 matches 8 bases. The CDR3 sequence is CASSLAGLANTGELFF. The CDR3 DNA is TGTGCCAGCAGCTTAGCGGGACTAGCGAACACCGGGGAGCTGTTTTTT.